The next 10 T cell receptor beta chains were all read from a single sample in a study of blood T cell repertoires in COVID-19 (dated by TCRdb to the early 2020s). Receptor libraries were prepared by the immunoSEQ multiplex PCR assay. TCRdb took over this immuneACCESS table, retaining in-frame rearrangements with V and J assigned. Such tables are incomplete; in checked studies, under half of the missing clones stem from an unresolved V gene, and the remainder is unexplained. This sample gives 150,000 to 200,000 clones in total; around 86% of them show up just once. The ten largest account for 0.99% of the sample. The sample consisted of peripheral blood. These receptors all stem from a man aged 18 to 29 with acute or convalescent COVID-19.

The chain recombines TRBV7-9 with TRBJ2-3; no clear D gene. The CDR3 runs to 14 residues. Germline values: CDR1 SEHNR, CDR2 FQNEAQ (reference sequence). Trimming took off 3 bases at V and 9 bases at J, with 16 bases between the two ends. The DNA for the CDR3 is TGTGCCAGCAGCTTGACCCTAGAGTTTGCGACGCAGTATTTT. It yields the protein CASSLTLEFATQYF. Full variable domain (rest looked up from reference TRBV7-9 and TRBJ2-3): DTGVSQNPRHKITKRGQNVTFRCDPISEHNRLYWYRQTLGQGPEFLTYFQNEAQLEKSRLLSDRFSAERPKGSFSTLEIQRTEQGDSAMYLCASSLTLEFATQYFGPGTRLTVL.

This chain joins TRBV7-2 and TRBJ1-3, with a weak D call TRBD1 (6 bases). This CDR3 comprises 11 residues. The germline V gene encodes CDR1 SGHTA and CDR2 FQGNSA. This CDR3 reads CAGGFGNTIYF. The CDR3, as DNA: TGTGCAGGGGGTTTCGGAAACACCATATATTTT.

The V and J genes are TRBV5-1 and TRBJ2-3; D perhaps matches TRBD2 (7 bases). V lost 4 bases to trimming and J lost 6 bases, with 18 bases between them. The length of the CDR3 is 15 residues. Germline V gene lookup returns CDR1 SGHRS and CDR2 YFSETQ. The CDR3: CASSPGGLDSDTQYF. The CDR3 DNA follows: TGCGCCAGCAGCCCGGGGGGTCTGGACAGTGATACGCAGTATTTT.

CDR3 residues: CASSFPTSGDLSYEQYF. Written as DNA, the CDR3 is TGTGCCAGCAGCTTCCCGACTAGCGGGGACCTCTCCTACGAGCAGTACTTC. The chain employs TRBV11-2 and TRBJ2-7; 11 bases line up with TRBD2. CDR3 length: 17 residues. From germline, CDR1 is SGHAT and CDR2 FQNNGV. V shed 3 bases, J shed 0 bases, and the junction held 7 bases outside the gene matches. Drawing the rest from reference TRBV11-2 and TRBJ2-7, the complete variable domain is EAGVAQSPRYKIIEKRQSVAFWCNPISGHATLYWYQQILGQGPKLLIQFQNNGVVDDSQLPKDRFSAERLKGVDSTLKIQPAKLEDSAVYLCASSFPTSGDLSYEQYFGPGTRLTVT.

The rearrangement links TRBV6-5 to TRBJ2-1; D not resolved. V was cut by 2 bases and J by 3 bases, with 8 bases left in between. Germline V lookup: CDR1 MNHEY, CDR2 SVGAGI. The CDR3 consists of 14 residues. CDR3 bases: TGTGCCAGCAGTTACGCTGGCGGCTACAATGAGCAGTTCTTC. As protein: CASSYAGGYNEQFF.

The genes are TRBV11-2 and TRBJ1-1; D ambiguous. There are 13 residues in the CDR3. Trimming pared 4 bases from V and 8 bases from J, leaving 14 bases between. The germline V gene encodes CDR1 SGHAT and CDR2 FQNNGV. The CDR3 here is CASSSSTHLEAFF. For the CDR3, the DNA is TGTGCCAGCAGCTCCTCGACACACTTAGAAGCTTTCTTT.

This chain links TRBV6-5 with TRBJ2-1, with D perhaps matching TRBD1 (6 bases). CDR1 is MNHEY and CDR2 is SVGAGI in the germline V gene. The CDR3 consists of 14 residues. Trimming pared 1 base from V and 9 bases from J, leaving 13 bases between. CDR3 loop: CASSYLQGMAEQFF. For the CDR3, the DNA is TGTGCCAGCAGTTACTTACAGGGTATGGCTGAGCAGTTCTTC.

This clone was observed once. The chain carries TRBV5-1 and TRBJ2-1, with D unresolved. V lost 5 bases to trimming and J lost 5 bases, with 17 bases between them. Germline assignment: CDR1 SGHRS and CDR2 YFSETQ. The CDR3 contains 15 residues. Written as DNA, the CDR3 is TGCGCCAGCAGAGAGGCTCCCCGCGTCGACAATGAGCAGTTCTTC. This codes for CASREAPRVDNEQFF.

The rearrangement links TRBV5-4 to TRBJ2-1; D might be TRBD1 (6 bases). CDR1 and CDR2 (germline): SGHNT, YYREEE (reference sequence). This CDR3 is built from 15 residues. V was pared by 0 bases and J by 5 bases, with 12 bases between. CDR3 coding DNA: TGTGCCAGCAGCTTGGTGGCAGGGGAAGACAATGAGCAGTTCTTC. Translating gives CASSLVAGEDNEQFF.

The sample holds a few counts of this clone. The genes are TRBV6-5 and TRBJ2-5; D is undetermined. V was shortened by 6 bases and J by 1 base, with 12 bases between the two germline ends. Germline-derived CDR1 and CDR2 are MNHEY and SVGAGI. The CDR3 is 14 residues long. CDR3 in DNA: TGTGCCAGCAGCCTCAGACAATCCCAAGAGACCCAGTACTTC. Translated: CASSLRQSQETQYF.